This T cell receptor beta chain was observed in a study of Graves' ophthalmopathy and Graves' hyperthyroidism. Study outcomes and limitations: In blood, most expanded thyroid clonotypes above 0.001 frequency were also detected.

Worth noting for this clonotype: Its specificity is not known.

RNA transcripts were the source from which TCR beta CDR3 regions were amplified. The library came from an HTBI-primed first-round RT-PCR and a second-round multiplex PCR. TCRdb independently ran MiXCR on the multiplex PCR reads; one entry per CDR3 protein. The sample has 740,000 or so distinct CDR3 sequences, approximately 40% seen once. Ophthalmopathy donors' eye disease showed moderate-to-severe activity, CAS of at least 3, NOSPECS of at least 4 and duration under 3 months. Around 10 ml of fresh blood yielded the PBMCs by density gradient. The origin of this receptor is an adult man with Graves' ophthalmopathy. Sequencing input: peripheral blood.

CDR3: CASSPGGRGRVDEQYF. The DNA of the CDR3 is TGCGCCAGCAGCCCAGGCGGACGGGGCAGGGTAGACGAGCAGTACTTC. The chain employs TRBV5-1 and TRBJ2-7, with D perhaps given as TRBD1 or TRBD2 (5 bases each). Germline CDR1 reads SGHRS; CDR2 reads YFSETQ. V lost 4 bases and J lost 5, with 22 bases in between. The CDR3 is made up of 16 amino acids. Variable domain in full (rest from reference TRBV5-1 and TRBJ2-7): KAGVTQTPRYLIKTRGQQVTLSCSPISGHRSVSWYQQTPGQGLQFLFEYFSETQRNKGNFPGRFSGRQFSNSRSEMNVSTLELGDSALYLCASSPGGRGRVDEQYFGPGTRLTVT.